The 32 T cell receptor beta chains reported below all come from one sample, sequenced in a study of T cell changes during pregnancy in multiple sclerosis. This table comes from immunoSEQ multiplex PCR, and its TCRdb copy is limited to in-frame clones, with some not included. This sample carries 25,000 to 30,000 clones, roughly nine tenths of them seen once, and the ten largest clones take 0.8%. The starting material was CD4+ T cells from peripheral blood mononuclear cells, obtained in the second trimester of pregnancy. These receptors were taken from a female donor with multiple sclerosis, enrolled in a pregnancy study.

This clone was picked up a small number of times. The gene calls are TRBV6-5 and TRBJ1-2, with 8 bases that match TRBD1. The J segment lost 8 bases and the V segment lost 8 bases, leaving 13 bases of the junction unmatched. This CDR3 is built from 14 residues. The germline V gene has CDR1 MNHEY and CDR2 SVGAGI. This CDR3 reads CASYDRDRPQGYTF. CDR3 in DNA: TGTGCCAGCTATGACAGGGACAGGCCCCAGGGCTACACCTTC.

To note about this clone: Sequence at one end of the junction differs from germline and may be a read error. The chain couples TRBV5-6 to TRBJ2-3; 10 bases align to TRBD1. The CDR3 sequence is 15 residues long. Germline-derived CDR1 and CDR2 are SGHDT and YYEEEE. The CDR3 DNA is TGTGCCAGCAGCCAGCCGGGACAGGGGAGAGATACGCGGTATTTT. This sequence encodes CASSQPGQGRDTRYF.

The chain uses TRBV5-5 and TRBJ1-2; D uncertain. V was cut by 0 bases and J by 8 bases, with 17 bases left in between. Germline-derived CDR1 and CDR2 are SGHKS and YYEKEE (reference sequence). The CDR3 length is 15 residues. The chain's CDR3 is CASSLGSGFTMGYTF. The CDR3 DNA follows: TGTGCCAGCAGCTTGGGTTCAGGTTTTACGATGGGCTACACCTTC.

In its sample, this clone was seen once. The genes are TRBV5-4 and TRBJ1-2; TRBD1 is a possible D gene (5 bases). Germline loops: CDR1 SGHNT, CDR2 YYREEE (reference sequence). The CDR3 contains 17 residues. V was trimmed by 3 bases and J by 2 bases, leaving 20 bases between them. The CDR3 DNA reads as TGTGCCAGCAGCTGGAGGGGAGGTTGGGGGATCAACTATGGCTACACCTTC. It codes for CASSWRGGWGINYGYTF.

The J gene is TRBJ2-5, the V gene TRBV15, with 13 positions matching TRBD2. The CDR3 is 16 residues long. Per the germline V gene, CDR1 is LNHNV and CDR2 is YYDKDF (reference sequence). The J segment lost 0 bases and the V segment lost 4 bases, leaving 2 bases of the junction unmatched. CDR3 region: CATSKGLAGNQETQYF. Here the CDR3 DNA reads TGTGCCACCAGCAAGGGACTAGCGGGGAACCAAGAGACCCAGTACTTC.

The V gene is TRBV5-8, the J gene TRBJ1-5; D unclear. Between the trimmed V and J ends, which lost 2 bases and 7 bases, there was a span of 16 bases. CDR1 and CDR2 from the germline V gene are SGHTS and YDEGEE. This CDR3 contains 15 residues. The CDR3 loop is CASSFGWAPEQPQHF. For the CDR3, the DNA is TGTGCCAGCAGCTTCGGTTGGGCCCCCGAGCAGCCCCAGCATTTT.

V is TRBV5-1 and J is TRBJ1-4, with TRBD1 matching over 9 bases. V shed 2 bases, J shed 7 bases, and the junction held 18 bases outside the gene matches. Germline CDR1 is SGHRS and CDR2 is YFSETQ. The CDR3 runs 19 residues. DNA of the CDR3: TGCGCCAGCAGCTTAGACCCCTTAGGGGAACAGGGGGCGGCTGAAAAACTGTTTTTT. Amino acids: CASSLDPLGEQGAAEKLFF.

The rearrangement links TRBV28 to TRBJ2-3; TRBD2 agrees at 15 bases. V dropped 5 bases and J dropped 4; count of bases not matched to a gene: 7. The CDR3 spans 17 residues. CDR1 is MDHEN, CDR2 SYDVKM, per germline. The CDR3 sequence is CASSPTGLAGGPDTQYF. CDR3 nucleotides: TGTGCCAGCAGTCCAACAGGACTAGCGGGGGGGCCAGATACGCAGTATTTT.

In the case of this clone: Other DNA sequences in this sample translate to the same CDR3. The chain is built from TRBV9 and TRBJ1-3, with D unclear. Germline CDR1 is SGDLS and CDR2 is YYNGEE. V lost 2 bases and J lost 0, with 6 bases in between. This CDR3 region has 14 residues. CDR3 sequence reads: CASSVLSSGNTIYF. In nucleotides, the CDR3 is TGTGCCAGCAGCGTCCTGAGCTCTGGAAACACCATATATTTT.

CDR3 sequence reads: CASMARGNTIYF. Written as DNA, the CDR3 is TGTGCCAGTATGGCCAGGGGAAACACCATATATTTT. The V gene is TRBV19, the J gene TRBJ1-3; no firm D call. V dropped 7 bases and J dropped 4 bases, with 8 bases sitting between them. The CDR3 extends over 12 amino acids. The germline CDR1 and CDR2 sequences are LNHDA and SQIVND (reference sequence).

The chain links TRBV19 to TRBJ2-1; TRBD2 matches at 10 bases. CDR1 is LNHDA and CDR2 is SQIVND in the germline V gene (reference sequence). Unmatched junction bases numbered 5, after V lost 2 bases and J lost 4 bases. This CDR3 has 16 residues. CDR3 protein: CASSILGTSVYNEQFF. The CDR3 DNA is TGTGCCAGTAGTATACTCGGGACTAGCGTTTACAATGAGCAGTTCTTC.

The chain has TRBV28 and TRBJ1-1; 11 bases map to TRBD1. J gave up 1 base and V 8 bases, and 6 bases lay outside the gene matches. The CDR3 length is 15 residues. The germline CDR1 and CDR2 sequences are MDHEN and SYDVKM. CDR3 sequence reads: CASFGQGAQNTEAFF. For the CDR3, the DNA is TGTGCCAGCTTTGGACAGGGGGCACAGAACACTGAAGCTTTCTTT.

This chain connects TRBV7-8 to TRBJ1-5, with 9 bases fitting TRBD1. CDR1 and CDR2 from the germline V gene are SGHVS and FQNEAQ. The CDR3 sequence is 14 residues long. The junction had 3 bases not matched to a gene; V was cut back by 5 bases and J by 4 bases. CDR3 coding DNA: TGTGCCAGCAGCCCCGGGACAGGGAATCAGCCCCAGCATTTT. This codes for CASSPGTGNQPQHF.

The V and J genes are TRBV7-9 and TRBJ2-7, with 8 bases fitting TRBD1. Trimming removed 1 base from V and 2 bases from J; junction bases left unmatched: 4. There are 15 residues in the CDR3. Germline V CDR1 and CDR2: SEHNR, FQNEAQ (reference sequence). This CDR3 is CASSLGTGKTYEQYF. Written as DNA, the CDR3 is TGTGCCAGCAGCTTAGGGACAGGGAAAACCTACGAGCAGTACTTC.

This chain's CDR3 is CATGSSYNSPLHF. CDR3 DNA: TGTGCCACCGGGAGCTCCTATAATTCACCCCTCCACTTT. The genes are TRBV5-8 and TRBJ1-6; the D is unclear. Trimming removed 9 bases at V and 0 bases at J, with 7 bases between. The CDR3 contains 13 residues. Germline CDR1 SGHTS, CDR2 YDEGEE.

The chain combines TRBV27 with TRBJ1-5, with TRBD1 matching over 9 bases. Trimming took 5 bases from V and 5 from J; bases not matched to a gene: 7. Germline-derived CDR1 and CDR2 are MNHEY and SMNVEV (reference sequence). The CDR3 runs 15 residues. The CDR3 loop is CASSINRGLDQPQHF. Written as DNA, the CDR3 is TGTGCCAGCAGTATTAACAGGGGGCTCGATCAGCCCCAGCATTTT.

The rearrangement uses TRBV9 and TRBJ2-7; 8 bases map to TRBD2. The V segment lost 3 bases and the J segment 3 bases; nucleotides outside the gene matches: 5. CDR3 length: 14 amino acids. Germline V gives CDR1 SGDLS, CDR2 YYNGEE. CDR3 nucleotides: TGTGCCAGCAGCGCAGGGACTAGTCTCTACGAGCAGTACTTC. It specifies CASSAGTSLYEQYF.

The V call is TRBV2, the J call TRBJ1-3; D gene unclear. The V and J ends lost 5 bases and 1 base respectively, with 15 bases between them. The CDR3 is 16 residues long. Germline V lookup: CDR1 SNHLY, CDR2 FYNNEI. This CDR3 is CASSLGLLGSGNTIYF. DNA for the CDR3: TGTGCCAGCAGTCTCGGACTCCTGGGGTCTGGAAACACCATATATTTT.

In DNA form, the CDR3 reads TGCGCCAGCAGCCGCCACCCCCCCTCTACAGGGGGCGAAAACTCTGGGGCCAACGTCCTGACTTTC. Translation gives CASSRHPPSTGGENSGANVLTF. V and J are TRBV5-1 and TRBJ2-6; 9 bases are shared with TRBD1. V was clipped by 4 bases and J by 0 bases; unmatched bases: 20. The CDR3 has 22 residues. The germline V gene has CDR1 SGHRS and CDR2 YFSETQ.

The chain joins TRBV10-3 to TRBJ2-2, with D possibly being TRBD2 (6 bases). V lost 4 bases and J 4 bases, leaving 13 bases between the germline ends. The CDR3 runs 15 residues. Germline assignment: CDR1 ENHRY and CDR2 SYGVKD. CDR3 sequence (DNA): TGTGCCATCAGTGGCAAGGGACTTGGCACCGGGGAGCTGTTTTTT. Residues: CAISGKGLGTGELFF.

This clone came up once. The rearrangement uses TRBV15 and TRBJ2-2; TRBD2 aligns across 7 bases. CDR1 is LNHNV, CDR2 YYDKDF, per germline (reference sequence). The CDR3 is 15 residues long. V shed 5 bases, J shed 2 bases, and the junction held 5 bases outside the gene matches. CDR3 DNA sequence: TGTGCCACCAGCGCCGGGGGGAAAAACACCGGGGAGCTGTTTTTT. Its protein product is CATSAGGKNTGELFF.

V and J are TRBV5-1 and TRBJ2-4; 15 nucleotides match TRBD2. Germline loops: CDR1 SGHRS, CDR2 YFSETQ. The length of the CDR3 is 16 residues. V dropped 4 bases and J dropped 4; count of bases not matched to a gene: 3. The DNA for the CDR3 is TGCGCCAGCAGCGCAGGACTAGCGGGGGGGAAAAACATTCAGTACTTC. This translates into CASSAGLAGGKNIQYF.

The chain combines TRBV29-1 with TRBJ1-2; no reliable D call. The V gene lost 5 bases and the J gene lost 4 bases, with 14 bases spanning the gap. Germline CDR1 reads SQVTM; CDR2 reads ANQGSEA. The CDR3 is 13 residues long. CDR3 in amino acids: CSVFQDEGYGYTF. CDR3 in DNA: TGCAGCGTTTTCCAGGACGAGGGCTATGGCTACACCTTC.

The chain recombines TRBV7-2 with TRBJ2-7; D remains unclear. This CDR3 has 18 amino acids. V lost 5 bases, J lost 1 base, and 24 bases lay in between. Germline V gives CDR1 SGHTA, CDR2 FQGNSA. This chain's CDR3 is CASSPTPGSKSGSYEQYF. The DNA of the CDR3 is TGTGCCAGCAGCCCTACGCCCGGATCGAAGTCCGGGTCCTACGAGCAGTACTTC. Based on the CDR3 plus reference TRBV7-2 and TRBJ2-7, the full variable domain is GAGVSQSPSNKVTEKGKDVELRCDPISGHTALYWYRQSLGQGLEFLIYFQGNSAPDKSGLPSDRFSAERTGGSVSTLTIQRTQQEDSAVYLCASSPTPGSKSGSYEQYFGPGTRLTVT.

Worth noting for this clone: The identical CDR3 is also encoded by other nucleotide sequences in the sample. The gene calls are TRBV5-1 and TRBJ1-1; D is unclear. The germline CDR1 and CDR2 sequences are SGHRS and YFSETQ. The CDR3 runs 13 residues. The germline V and J ends were trimmed by 4 bases and 0 bases, with 7 bases remaining between them. The CDR3 DNA sequence: TGCGCCAGCAGCCTTGAGGTGAACACTGAAGCTTTCTTT. Translation: CASSLEVNTEAFF. The full variable domain, in which reference TRBV5-1 and TRBJ1-1 provide the parts outside the CDR3, is KAGVTQTPRYLIKTRGQQVTLSCSPISGHRSVSWYQQTPGQGLQFLFEYFSETQRNKGNFPGRFSGRQFSNSRSEMNVSTLELGDSALYLCASSLEVNTEAFFGQGTRLTVV.

This clone was recorded once. J is TRBJ2-1 and V is TRBV7-9; 7 nucleotides line up with TRBD1. Germline CDR1 SEHNR, CDR2 FQNEAQ (reference sequence). This CDR3 has 14 residues. V was clipped by 5 bases and J by 7 bases; unmatched bases: 8. This CDR3 is CASSLNLQGNEQFF. For the CDR3, the DNA is TGTGCCAGCAGCCTAAACCTACAGGGGAATGAGCAGTTCTTC.

The CDR3 loop is CASSLGGSFSYEQYF. In nucleotides, the CDR3 is TGTGCCAGCAGCTTAGGCGGGTCTTTCTCCTACGAGCAGTACTTC. V and J are TRBV11-2 and TRBJ2-7; tentatively, D is TRBD2 (5 bases). Per germline, CDR1 SGHAT and CDR2 FQNNGV. The CDR3 contains 15 residues. With 1 base removed from V and 0 bases from J, the gap between germline ends came to 10 bases. Complete variable domain (other parts from reference TRBV11-2 and TRBJ2-7): EAGVAQSPRYKIIEKRQSVAFWCNPISGHATLYWYQQILGQGPKLLIQFQNNGVVDDSQLPKDRFSAERLKGVDSTLKIQPAKLEDSAVYLCASSLGGSFSYEQYFGPGTRLTVT.

This clone has just one count. The gene calls are TRBV7-6 and TRBJ2-2; D might be TRBD2 (7 bases). Germline loops: CDR1 SGHVS, CDR2 FNYEAQ. The CDR3 covers 16 residues. The germline V and J ends were trimmed by 5 bases and 2 bases, with 15 bases remaining between them. The CDR3 loop reads CASSGLAGANTGELFF. As DNA, the CDR3 is TGTGCCAGCAGCGGCCTCGCGGGGGCAAACACCGGGGAGCTGTTTTTT.

The chain has TRBV27 and TRBJ2-1; weak D call: TRBD2 (6 bases). Trimming shortened V by 6 bases and J by 4 bases, and 22 bases separated the two germline ends. Germline assignment: CDR1 MNHEY and CDR2 SMNVEV (reference sequence). The CDR3 has 17 amino acids. The CDR3 is CASSTRASEVYYNEQFF. CDR3 nucleotide sequence: TGTGCCAGCAGCACCAGGGCTAGCGAAGTTTATTACAATGAGCAGTTCTTC.

This clone was observed a few times. The chain recombines TRBV5-6 with TRBJ2-7, with TRBD2 identical over 7 bases. Germline V gene data show CDR1 as SGHDT and CDR2 as YYEEEE. The CDR3 totals 15 residues. J lost 0 bases, V lost 2 bases, and 5 bases had no gene match. The DNA of the CDR3 is TGTGCCAGCAGCTTCGGGGGGAGGGGCTCCTACGAGCAGTACTTC. Protein: CASSFGGRGSYEQYF.

This clone appeared a single time. This chain connects TRBV5-1 to TRBJ2-3; 9 nucleotides match TRBD1. This CDR3 region has 14 residues. Trimming removed 5 bases from V and 4 bases from J; junction bases left unmatched: 5. CDR1 is SGHRS and CDR2 is YFSETQ in the germline V gene. The CDR3 nucleotides are TGCGCCAGCAGGCAGGGGGACAGGGCAGATACGCAGTATTTT. Its translation: CASRQGDRADTQYF.

V gene TRBV6-1 combines with J gene TRBJ1-5; D unresolved. The CDR3 is 15 amino acids. V gave up 8 bases and J gave up 2 bases, with 16 bases separating them. The V gene's germline CDR1 is MNHNS and CDR2 SASEGT. CDR3 coding DNA: TGTGCCAGCCATTTCAGGTCCTCGGGCAATCAGCCCCAGCATTTT. This encodes CASHFRSSGNQPQHF.